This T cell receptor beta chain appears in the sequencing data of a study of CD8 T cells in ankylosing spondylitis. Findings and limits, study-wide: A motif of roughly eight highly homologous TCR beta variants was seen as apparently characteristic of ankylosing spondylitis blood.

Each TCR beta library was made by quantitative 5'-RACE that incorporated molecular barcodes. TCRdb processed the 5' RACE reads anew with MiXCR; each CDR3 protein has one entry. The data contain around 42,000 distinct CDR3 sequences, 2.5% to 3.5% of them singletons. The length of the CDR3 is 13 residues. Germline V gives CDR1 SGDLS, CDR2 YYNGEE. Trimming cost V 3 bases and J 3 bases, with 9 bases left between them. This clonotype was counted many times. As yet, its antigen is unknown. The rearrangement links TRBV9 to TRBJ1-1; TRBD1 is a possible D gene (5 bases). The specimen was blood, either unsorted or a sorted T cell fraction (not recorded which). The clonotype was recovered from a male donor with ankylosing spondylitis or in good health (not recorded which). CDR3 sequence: CASSAQGDTEAFF. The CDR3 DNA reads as TGTGCCAGCAGCGCCCAAGGGGACACTGAAGCTTTCTTT.